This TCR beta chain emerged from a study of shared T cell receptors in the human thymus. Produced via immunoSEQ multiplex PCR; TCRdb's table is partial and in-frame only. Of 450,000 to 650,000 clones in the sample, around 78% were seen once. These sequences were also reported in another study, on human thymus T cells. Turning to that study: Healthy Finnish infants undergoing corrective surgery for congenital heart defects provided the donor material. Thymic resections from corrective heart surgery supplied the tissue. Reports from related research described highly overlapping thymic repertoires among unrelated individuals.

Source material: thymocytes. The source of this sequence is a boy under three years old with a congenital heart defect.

This chain's CDR3 is CASSPWGQPGNTEAFF. The CDR3 nucleotides are TGTGCCAGCAGCCCTTGGGGCCAACCAGGGAACACTGAAGCTTTCTTT. This sequence joins TRBV6-4 and TRBJ1-1, with D possibly TRBD1 on 5 matching bases. Germline values: CDR1 MRHNA, CDR2 SNTAGT. The CDR3 loop spans 16 amino acids. V shed 6 bases and J shed 1 base, with 18 bases lying between them.